The rows below give T cell receptor beta chains drawn from one sample of a study of graft-versus-host responses after intestinal transplantation. Measured with immunoSEQ multiplex PCR; TCRdb has only the in-frame clones, and not every one. The data show around 37,000 clones, with approximately 90% seen just once and 15% to 20% held by the top ten. This specimen was ileum tissue, taken around 190 days after intestinal transplant. The receptors come from a human patient who received an intestinal transplant, so some T cells may come from the graft donor. CDR3s include the opening cysteine and the closing phenylalanine or tryptophan.

J	V	length	CDR3
TRBJ2-2	TRBV5-1	13	CASIEQDTGELFF
NA	TRBV27	14	CASSFFRAGYEQYF
TRBJ1-5	TRBV6-1	14	CASSAGHSNQPQHF
TRBJ1-2	TRBV2	16	CASSEIRGGGNYGYTF
TRBJ2-1	TRBV19	12	CASSESWNEQFF
TRBJ2-2	TRBV28	12	CASSESSGELFF
TRBJ2-5	TRBV11-2	15	CASSLVGTVKETQYF
TRBJ2-7	TRBV2	12	CARGTNSYEQYF
TRBJ1-2	TRBV5-4	13	CASSLYGNYGYTF
TRBJ2-7	TRBV27	13	CASRRQAGDEQYF
TRBJ2-7	TRBV27	15	CASRTIGTGYYEQYF
TRBJ2-7	TRBV7-6	15	CASSPSSARPYEQYF
TRBJ2-1	TRBV27	16	CASSLLSTGAYNEQFF
TRBJ1-1	TRBV15	14	CATSRQSLNTEAFF
TRBJ2-7	TRBV7-9	16	CASSSGTGRGSYEQYF
TRBJ2-3	TRBV7-2	14	CASSRIKGTDTQYF
TRBJ1-1	TRBV29-1	13	CSVGLGLGAEAFF
TRBJ1-4	TRBV5-1	17	CASSLENLRSLNEKLFF
TRBJ2-1	TRBV7-9	14	CASRGLAAYNEQFF
TRBJ2-7	TRBV11-2	14	CASSLVQGAVEQYF
TRBJ1-6	TRBV4-2	14	CASSQGTGDSPLHF
TRBJ1-4	TRBV27	14	CASSPSWGGEKLFF
TRBJ1-1	TRBV11-2	14	CASSQNRAPGEAFF
TRBJ1-2	TRBV6-6	14	CASSYSWGENGYTF
TRBJ1-2	TRBV2	14	CASSEVGQGLGYTF
TRBJ1-2	TRBV4-1	15	CASSQAIGQGGGYTF
TRBJ2-3	TRBV27	15	CASSLGGVGTDTQYF
TRBJ2-5	TRBV5-1	14	CASSTGTLQETQYF
TRBJ2-1	TRBV7-3	16	CASSPPGLAPLNEQFF
TRBJ2-3	TRBV9	15	CASSVKGQGTDTQYF
TRBJ2-5	TRBV7-3	15	CASSPGPGGQETQYF
TRBJ2-7	TRBV7-2	14	CASGLIGGAYEQYF
TRBJ2-2	TRBV7-9	14	CASSPRRATGELFF